In its sample, the clone carrying this TCR beta chain was seen a few times. Then a second PCR, running about 6 to 12 cycles, was carried out with a sample-barcoded 5' primer and a J-beta primer mix. TCRdb re-called the 5' RACE reads with MiXCR, one entry per CDR3 protein. This table holds some 930,000 distinct CDR3 sequences, roughly 28% found once. Germline lookup yields CDR1 MNHNY and CDR2 SVGAGI (reference sequence). The V and J ends lost 5 bases and 5 bases, in that order; junction bases with no gene match: 9. The CDR3 length is 15 residues. The entry originates in a study of blood T cells in healthy people across ages. The same data also contributed to another study, on T cells of mothers and their children.

The chain links TRBV6-6 to TRBJ1-1; TRBD1 matches at 9 bases. This receptor was identified in a woman between 40 and 55 years old in good health. Sequencing was done on a sample of blood. The CDR3 region is CASSTTTGGRTEAFF. The CDR3 nucleotides read TGTGCCAGCAGTACTACCACAGGGGGCCGGACTGAAGCTTTCTTT.